The sequence of this TCR beta chain was determined in a study of response to subunit inactivated influenza vaccine. Study results and limitations: That few new T cells are recruited by each seasonal influenza vaccination was the authors' suggestion.

Concerning this clonotype itself: No antigen is known for it.

TCRdb redid the calling of the RT-PCR reads with MiXCR, one entry per CDR3 protein. The sample consists of more than 250,000 distinct CDR3 sequences, roughly 22% of them appearing once. The CDR3 has 14 amino acids. V lost 3 bases to trimming and J lost 1 base, with 9 bases between them. Germline values: CDR1 LGHDT, CDR2 YNNKEL (reference sequence). The sequences come from PBMCs from blood, collected 21 months after vaccination. This TCR was recovered from a man aged 50 to 69 who received an inactivated influenza vaccine. The chain combines TRBV3-1 with TRBJ1-1; D possibly corresponds to TRBD1 (5 bases). The CDR3 nucleotides are TGTGCCAGCAGCCAGCTCGGGGGGAACACTGAAGCTTTCTTT. Translated: CASSQLGGNTEAFF.